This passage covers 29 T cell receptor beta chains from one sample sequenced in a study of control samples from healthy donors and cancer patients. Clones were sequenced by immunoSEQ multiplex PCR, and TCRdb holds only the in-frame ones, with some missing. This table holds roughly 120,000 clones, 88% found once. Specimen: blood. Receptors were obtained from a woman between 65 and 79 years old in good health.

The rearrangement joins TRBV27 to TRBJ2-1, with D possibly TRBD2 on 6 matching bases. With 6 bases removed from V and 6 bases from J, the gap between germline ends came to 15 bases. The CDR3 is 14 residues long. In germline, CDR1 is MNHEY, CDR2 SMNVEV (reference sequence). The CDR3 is CASRGQGGSNEQFF. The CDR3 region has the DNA TGTGCCAGCAGGGGGCAGGGAGGAAGCAATGAGCAGTTCTTC.

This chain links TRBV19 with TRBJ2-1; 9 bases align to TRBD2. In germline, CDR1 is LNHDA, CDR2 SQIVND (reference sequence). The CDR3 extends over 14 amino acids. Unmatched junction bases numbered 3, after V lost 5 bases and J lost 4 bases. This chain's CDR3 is CASSYAGGYNEQFF. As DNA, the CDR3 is TGTGCCAGTAGTTATGCGGGGGGGTACAATGAGCAGTTCTTC.

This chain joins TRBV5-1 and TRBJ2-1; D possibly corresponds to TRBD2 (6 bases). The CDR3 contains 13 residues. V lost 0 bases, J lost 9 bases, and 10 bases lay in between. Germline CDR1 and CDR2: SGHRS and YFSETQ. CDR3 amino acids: CASSLVGLGEQFF. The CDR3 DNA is TGCGCCAGCAGCTTGGTGGGACTCGGTGAGCAGTTCTTC.

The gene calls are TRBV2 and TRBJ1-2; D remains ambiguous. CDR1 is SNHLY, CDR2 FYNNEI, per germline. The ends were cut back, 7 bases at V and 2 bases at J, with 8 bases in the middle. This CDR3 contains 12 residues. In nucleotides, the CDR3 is TGTGCCAGCACCGCCAGAAACTATGGCTACACCTTC. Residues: CASTARNYGYTF.

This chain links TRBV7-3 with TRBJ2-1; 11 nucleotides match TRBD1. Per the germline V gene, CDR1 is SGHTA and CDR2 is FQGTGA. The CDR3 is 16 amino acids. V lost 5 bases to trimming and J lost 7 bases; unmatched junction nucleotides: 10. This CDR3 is CASSPGQGARWNEQFF. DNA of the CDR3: TGTGCCAGCAGCCCCGGACAGGGGGCGAGGTGGAATGAGCAGTTCTTC.

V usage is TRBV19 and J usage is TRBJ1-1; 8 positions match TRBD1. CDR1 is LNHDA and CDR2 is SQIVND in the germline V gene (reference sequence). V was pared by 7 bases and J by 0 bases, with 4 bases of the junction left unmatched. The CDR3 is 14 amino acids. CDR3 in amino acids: CASTPDRVNTEAFF. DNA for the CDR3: TGTGCCAGTACCCCGGACAGGGTGAACACTGAAGCTTTCTTT.

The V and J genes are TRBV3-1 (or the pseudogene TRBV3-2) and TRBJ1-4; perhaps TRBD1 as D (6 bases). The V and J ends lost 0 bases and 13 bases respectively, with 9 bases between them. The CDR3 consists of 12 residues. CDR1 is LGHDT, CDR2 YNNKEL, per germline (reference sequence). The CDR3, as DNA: TGTGCCAGCAGCCAAGACCTAGGGGGACTGTTTTTT. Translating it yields CASSQDLGGLFF.

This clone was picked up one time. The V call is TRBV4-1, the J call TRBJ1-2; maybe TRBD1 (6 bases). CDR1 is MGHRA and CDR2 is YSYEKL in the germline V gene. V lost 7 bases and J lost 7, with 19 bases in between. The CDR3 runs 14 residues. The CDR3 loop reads CASTPKGGRFGYTF. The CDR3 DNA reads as TGCGCCAGCACCCCCAAGGGGGGTAGGTTTGGCTACACCTTC.

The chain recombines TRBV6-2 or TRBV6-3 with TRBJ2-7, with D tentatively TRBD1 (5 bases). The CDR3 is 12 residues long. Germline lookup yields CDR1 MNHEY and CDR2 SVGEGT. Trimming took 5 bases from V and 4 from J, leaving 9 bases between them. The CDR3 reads CASSDTGYEQYF. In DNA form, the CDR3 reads TGTGCCAGCAGTGACACAGGTTACGAGCAGTACTTC.

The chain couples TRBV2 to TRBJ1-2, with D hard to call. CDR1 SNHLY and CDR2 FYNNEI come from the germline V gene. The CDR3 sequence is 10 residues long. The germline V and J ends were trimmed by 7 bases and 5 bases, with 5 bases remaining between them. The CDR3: CASKQYGYTF. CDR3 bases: TGTGCCAGCAAACAGTATGGCTACACCTTC.

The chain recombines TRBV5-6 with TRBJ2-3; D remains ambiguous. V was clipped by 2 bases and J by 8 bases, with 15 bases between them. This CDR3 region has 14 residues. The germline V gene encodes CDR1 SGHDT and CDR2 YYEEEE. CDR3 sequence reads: CASSFGLAGGTQYF. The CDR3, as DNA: TGTGCCAGCAGCTTTGGTCTGGCCGGCGGTACGCAGTATTTT.

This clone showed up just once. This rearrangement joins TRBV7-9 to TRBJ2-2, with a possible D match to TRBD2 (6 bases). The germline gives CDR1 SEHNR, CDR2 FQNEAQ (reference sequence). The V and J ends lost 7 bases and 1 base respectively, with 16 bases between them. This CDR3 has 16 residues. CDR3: CASTTESRGNTGELFF. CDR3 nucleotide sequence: TGTGCCAGCACTACAGAATCGCGGGGGAACACCGGGGAGCTGTTTTTT.

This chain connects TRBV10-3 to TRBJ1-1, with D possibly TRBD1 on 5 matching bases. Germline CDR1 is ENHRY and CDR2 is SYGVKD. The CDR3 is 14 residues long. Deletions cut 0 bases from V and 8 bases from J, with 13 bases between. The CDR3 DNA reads TGTGCCATCAGTGAGTCGGGACCGGCGACGGAAGCTTTCTTT. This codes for CAISESGPATEAFF.

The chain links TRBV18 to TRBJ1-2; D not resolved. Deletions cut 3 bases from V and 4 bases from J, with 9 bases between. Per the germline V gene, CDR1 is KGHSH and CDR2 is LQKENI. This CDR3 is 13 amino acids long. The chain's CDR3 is CASSPQEAYGYTF. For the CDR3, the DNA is TGTGCCAGCTCACCGCAGGAGGCCTATGGCTACACCTTC.

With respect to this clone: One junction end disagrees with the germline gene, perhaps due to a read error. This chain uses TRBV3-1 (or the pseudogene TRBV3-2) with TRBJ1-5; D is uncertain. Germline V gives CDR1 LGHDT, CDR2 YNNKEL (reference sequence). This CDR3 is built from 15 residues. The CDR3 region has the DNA TGTGCCGGCAGCCAAGATAGCGTACCGGGCCAGCCCCAGCATTTT. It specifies CAGSQDSVPGQPQHF.

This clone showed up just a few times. CDR3 amino acids: CASSPRGGLDYGYTF. CDR3 sequence (DNA): TGTGCCAGCAGCCCACGGGGGGGGCTTGACTATGGCTACACCTTC. The rearrangement links TRBV5-6 to TRBJ1-2; D is possibly TRBD1 (6 bases). CDR3 length equals 15 residues. V shed 4 bases and J shed 3 bases, with 16 bases lying between them. The germline V gene encodes CDR1 SGHDT and CDR2 YYEEEE.

The CDR3 sequence is CASSQTNEQYF. CDR3 coding DNA: TGTGCCAGCAGCCAAACGAATGAGCAGTACTTC. The chain uses TRBV7-8 and TRBJ2-7; no firm D call. The CDR3 totals 11 residues. CDR1 and CDR2 from the germline V gene are SGHVS and FQNEAQ. Trimming cost V 5 bases and J 7 bases, with 9 bases left between them.

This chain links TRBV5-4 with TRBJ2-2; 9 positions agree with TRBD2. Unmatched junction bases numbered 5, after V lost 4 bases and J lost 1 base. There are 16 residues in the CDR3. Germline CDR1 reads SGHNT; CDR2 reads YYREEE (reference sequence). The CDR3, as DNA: TGTGCCAGCAGCCCGGAGCGGGGGGTGAACACCGGGGAGCTGTTTTTT. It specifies CASSPERGVNTGELFF.

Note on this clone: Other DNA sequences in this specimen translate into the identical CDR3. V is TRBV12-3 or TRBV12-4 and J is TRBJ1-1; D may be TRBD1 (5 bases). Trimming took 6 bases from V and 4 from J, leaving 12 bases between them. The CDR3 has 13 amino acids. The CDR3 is CASRGTGGTEAFF. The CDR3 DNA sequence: TGTGCCAGCAGGGGGACTGGGGGCACTGAAGCTTTCTTT.

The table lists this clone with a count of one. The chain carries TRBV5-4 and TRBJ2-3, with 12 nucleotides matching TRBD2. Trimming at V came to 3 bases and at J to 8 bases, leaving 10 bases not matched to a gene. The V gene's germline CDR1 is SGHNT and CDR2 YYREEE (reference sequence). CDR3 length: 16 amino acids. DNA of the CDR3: TGTGCCAGCAGCTCGACTAGCGGGGGAAGGGGAGGTACGCAGTATTTT. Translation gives CASSSTSGGRGGTQYF.

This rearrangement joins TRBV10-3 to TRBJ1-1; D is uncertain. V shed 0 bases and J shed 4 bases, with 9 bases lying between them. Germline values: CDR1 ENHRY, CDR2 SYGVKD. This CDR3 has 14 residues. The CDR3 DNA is TGTGCCATCAGTGAGTCGGTGGGTGGCACTGAAGCTTTCTTT. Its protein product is CAISESVGGTEAFF.

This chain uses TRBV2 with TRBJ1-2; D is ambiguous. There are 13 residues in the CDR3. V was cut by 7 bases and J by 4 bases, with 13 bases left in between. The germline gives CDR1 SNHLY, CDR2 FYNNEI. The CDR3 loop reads CASMEEDGYGYTF. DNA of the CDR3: TGTGCCAGCATGGAGGAGGACGGCTATGGCTACACCTTC.

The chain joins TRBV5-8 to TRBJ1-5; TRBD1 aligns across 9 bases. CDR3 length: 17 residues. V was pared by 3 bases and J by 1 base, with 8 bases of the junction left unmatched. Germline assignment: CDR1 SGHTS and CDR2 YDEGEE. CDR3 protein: CASSYPGTGTSNQPQHF. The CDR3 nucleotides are TGTGCCAGCAGCTATCCCGGGACAGGGACCAGCAATCAGCCCCAGCATTTT. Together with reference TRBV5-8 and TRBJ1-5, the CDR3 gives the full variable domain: EAGVTQSPTHLIKTRGQQATLRCSPISGHTSVYWYQQALGLGLQFLLWYDEGEERNRGNFPPRFSGRQFPNYSSELNVNALELEDSALYLCASSYPGTGTSNQPQHFGDGTRLSIL.

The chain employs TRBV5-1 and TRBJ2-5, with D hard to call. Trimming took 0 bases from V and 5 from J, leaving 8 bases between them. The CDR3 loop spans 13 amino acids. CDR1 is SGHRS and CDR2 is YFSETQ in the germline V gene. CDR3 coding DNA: TGCGCCAGCAGCTTGGTCTCTAGGGAGACCCAGTACTTC. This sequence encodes CASSLVSRETQYF.

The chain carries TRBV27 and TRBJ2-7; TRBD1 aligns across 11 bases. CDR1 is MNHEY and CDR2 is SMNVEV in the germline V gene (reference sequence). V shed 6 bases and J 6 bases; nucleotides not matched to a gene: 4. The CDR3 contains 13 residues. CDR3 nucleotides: TGTGCCAGCAGCCTAGGACAGGGGGCCGAGCAGTACTTC. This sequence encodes CASSLGQGAEQYF.

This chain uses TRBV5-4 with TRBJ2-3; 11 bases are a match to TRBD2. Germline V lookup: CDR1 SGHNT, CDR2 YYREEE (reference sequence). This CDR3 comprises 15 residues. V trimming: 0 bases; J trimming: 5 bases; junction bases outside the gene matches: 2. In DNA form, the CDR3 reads TGTGCCAGCAGCTTGGGGCTAGCGGGGGGAGATACGCAGTATTTT. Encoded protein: CASSLGLAGGDTQYF.

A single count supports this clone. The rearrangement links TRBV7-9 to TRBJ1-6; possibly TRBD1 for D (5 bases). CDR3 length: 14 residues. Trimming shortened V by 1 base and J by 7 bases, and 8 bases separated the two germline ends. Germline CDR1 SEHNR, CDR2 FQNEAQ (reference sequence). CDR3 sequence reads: CASSLETENSPLHF. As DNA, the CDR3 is TGTGCCAGCAGCTTAGAGACAGAGAATTCACCCCTCCACTTT.

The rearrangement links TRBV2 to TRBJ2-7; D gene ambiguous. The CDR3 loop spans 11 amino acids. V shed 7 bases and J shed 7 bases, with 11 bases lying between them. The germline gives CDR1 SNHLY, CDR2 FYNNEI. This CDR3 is CASTGLGEQYF. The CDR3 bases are TGTGCCAGCACCGGGCTCGGGGAGCAGTACTTC.

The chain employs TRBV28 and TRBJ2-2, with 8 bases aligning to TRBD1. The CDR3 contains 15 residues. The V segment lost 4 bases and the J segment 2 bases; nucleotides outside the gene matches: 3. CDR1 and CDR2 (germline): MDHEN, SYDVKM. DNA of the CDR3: TGTGCCAGCAGTTCGGGACAGGTCAACACCGGGGAGCTGTTTTTT. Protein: CASSSGQVNTGELFF.